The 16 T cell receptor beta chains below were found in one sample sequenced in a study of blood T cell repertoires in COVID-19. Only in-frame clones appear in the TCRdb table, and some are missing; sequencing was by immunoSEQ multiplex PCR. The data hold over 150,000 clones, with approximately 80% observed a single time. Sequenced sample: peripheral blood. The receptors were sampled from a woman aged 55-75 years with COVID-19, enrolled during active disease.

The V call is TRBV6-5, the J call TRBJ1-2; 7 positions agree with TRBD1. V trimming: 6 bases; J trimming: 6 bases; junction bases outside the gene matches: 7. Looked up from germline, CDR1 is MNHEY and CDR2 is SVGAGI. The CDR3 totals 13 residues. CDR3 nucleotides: TGTGCCAGCAGATTACAGGGGACCGATGGCTACACCTTC. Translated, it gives CASRLQGTDGYTF.

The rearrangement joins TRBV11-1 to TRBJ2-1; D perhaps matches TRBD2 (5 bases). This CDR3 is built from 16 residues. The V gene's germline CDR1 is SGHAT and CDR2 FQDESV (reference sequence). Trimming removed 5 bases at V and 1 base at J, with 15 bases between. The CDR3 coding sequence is TGTGCCAGCAGCCTCCTGAGCGGTAGGTCCTACAATGAGCAGTTCTTC. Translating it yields CASSLLSGRSYNEQFF.

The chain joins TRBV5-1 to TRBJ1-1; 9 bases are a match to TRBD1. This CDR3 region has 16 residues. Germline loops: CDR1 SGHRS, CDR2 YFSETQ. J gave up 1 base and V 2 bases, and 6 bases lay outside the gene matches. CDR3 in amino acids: CASSFGQGKGNTEAFF. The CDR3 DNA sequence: TGCGCCAGCAGCTTTGGACAGGGGAAGGGGAACACTGAAGCTTTCTTT.

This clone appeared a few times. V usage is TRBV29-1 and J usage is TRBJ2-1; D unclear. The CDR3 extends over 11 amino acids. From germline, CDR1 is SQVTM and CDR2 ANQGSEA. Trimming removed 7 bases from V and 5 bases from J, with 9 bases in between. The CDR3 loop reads CSGLRDNEQFF. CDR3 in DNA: TGCAGCGGCCTCCGAGACAATGAGCAGTTCTTC.

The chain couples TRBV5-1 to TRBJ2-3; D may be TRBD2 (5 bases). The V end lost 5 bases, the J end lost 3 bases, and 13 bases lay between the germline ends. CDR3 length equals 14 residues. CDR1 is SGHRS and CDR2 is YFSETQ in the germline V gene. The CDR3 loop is CASRRGTQTDTQYF. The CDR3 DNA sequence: TGCGCCAGCAGACGGGGAACCCAAACAGATACGCAGTATTTT.

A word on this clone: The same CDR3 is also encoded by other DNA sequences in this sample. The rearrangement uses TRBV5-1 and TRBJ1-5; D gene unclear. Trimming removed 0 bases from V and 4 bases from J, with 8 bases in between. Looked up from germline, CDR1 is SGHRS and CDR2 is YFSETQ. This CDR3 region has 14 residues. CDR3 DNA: TGCGCCAGCAGCTTGGACAGCCCAAATCAGCCCCAGCATTTT. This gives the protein CASSLDSPNQPQHF.

CDR3 amino acids: CASSSSRNSPLHF. CDR3 DNA: TGTGCCAGCAGCTCATCGAGAAATTCACCCCTCCACTTT. The rearrangement uses TRBV7-9 and TRBJ1-6; no firm D call. The CDR3 is 13 amino acids. The V end was cut by 4 bases, the J end by 7 bases, with 8 bases between. Germline V lookup: CDR1 SEHNR, CDR2 FQNEAQ (reference sequence).

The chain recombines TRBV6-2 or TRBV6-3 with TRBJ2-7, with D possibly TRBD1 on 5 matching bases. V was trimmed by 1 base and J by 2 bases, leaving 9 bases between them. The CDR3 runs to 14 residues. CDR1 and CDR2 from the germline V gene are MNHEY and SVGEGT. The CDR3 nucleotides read TGTGCCAGCAGTTACTACGACAGCACCTACGAGCAGTACGTC. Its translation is CASSYYDSTYEQYV.

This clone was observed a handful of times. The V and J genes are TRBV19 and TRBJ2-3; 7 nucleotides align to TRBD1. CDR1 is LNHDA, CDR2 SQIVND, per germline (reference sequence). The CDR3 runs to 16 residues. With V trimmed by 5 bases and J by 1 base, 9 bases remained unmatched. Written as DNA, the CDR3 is TGTGCCAGTAGTTTCGCGACAGGGACGGGCACAGATACGCAGTATTTT. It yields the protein CASSFATGTGTDTQYF.

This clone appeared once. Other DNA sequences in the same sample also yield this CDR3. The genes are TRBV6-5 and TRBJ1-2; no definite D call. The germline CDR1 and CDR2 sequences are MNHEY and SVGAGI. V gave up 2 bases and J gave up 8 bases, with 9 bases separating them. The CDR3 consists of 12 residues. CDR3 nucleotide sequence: TGTGCCAGCAGTTACAAGGGAGGGGGCTACACCTTC. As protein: CASSYKGGGYTF.

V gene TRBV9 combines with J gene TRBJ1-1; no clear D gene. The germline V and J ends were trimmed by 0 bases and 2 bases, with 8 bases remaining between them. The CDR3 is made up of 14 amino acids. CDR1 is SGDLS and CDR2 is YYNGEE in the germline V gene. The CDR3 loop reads CASSVEVANTEAFF. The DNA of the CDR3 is TGTGCCAGCAGCGTAGAGGTAGCAAACACTGAAGCTTTCTTT.

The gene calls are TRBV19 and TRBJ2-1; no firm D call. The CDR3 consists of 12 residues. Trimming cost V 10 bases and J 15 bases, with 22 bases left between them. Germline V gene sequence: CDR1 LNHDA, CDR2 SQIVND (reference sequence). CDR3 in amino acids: CATHPPSRRWFF. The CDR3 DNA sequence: TGTGCCACCCATCCCCCCTCGCGGCGATGGTTCTTC.

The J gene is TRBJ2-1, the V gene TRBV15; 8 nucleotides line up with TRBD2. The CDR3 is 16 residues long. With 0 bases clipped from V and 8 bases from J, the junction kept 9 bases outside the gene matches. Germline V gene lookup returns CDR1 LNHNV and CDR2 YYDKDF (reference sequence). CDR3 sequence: CATSRDRRGGLYEQFF. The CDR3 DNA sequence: TGTGCCACCAGCAGAGATCGTCGGGGGGGCCTTTATGAGCAGTTCTTC.

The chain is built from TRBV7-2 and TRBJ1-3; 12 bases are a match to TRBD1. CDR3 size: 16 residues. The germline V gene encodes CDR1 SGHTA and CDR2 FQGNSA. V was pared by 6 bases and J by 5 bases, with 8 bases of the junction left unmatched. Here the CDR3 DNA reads TGTGCCAGCAGTTCCCCGGGACAGGGGGCGCGAAACACCATATATTTT. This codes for CASSSPGQGARNTIYF.

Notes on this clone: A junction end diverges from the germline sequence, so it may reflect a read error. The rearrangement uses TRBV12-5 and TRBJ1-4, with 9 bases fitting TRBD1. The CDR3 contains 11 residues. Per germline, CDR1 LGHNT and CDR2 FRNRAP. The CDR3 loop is CASAHRDRVGF. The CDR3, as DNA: TGTGCTAGTGCCCACCGGGACAGGGTAGGTTTT. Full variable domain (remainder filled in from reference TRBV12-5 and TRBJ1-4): DARVTQTPRHKVTEMGQEVTMRCQPILGHNTVFWYRQTMMQGLELLAYFRNRAPLDDSGMPKDRFSAEMPDATLATLKIQPSEPRDSAVYFCASAHRDRVGFGSGTQLSVL.

CDR3 loop: CASSNPGSSGAFF. CDR3 nucleotides: TGCGCCAGCAGCAACCCCGGATCCAGCGGAGCTTTCTTT. The rearrangement uses TRBV5-1 and TRBJ1-1; D call uncertain. The CDR3 is 13 amino acids. Germline lookup yields CDR1 SGHRS and CDR2 YFSETQ. V lost 4 bases and J 10 bases, leaving 17 bases between the germline ends.